This T cell receptor (gamma chain) came from a study of γδ T cells in repeated Plasmodium falciparum infection. The overall study: Age- and gender-matched Australian children served as comparison for malaria-exposed Malian children.

This CDR3 comprises 17 residues. Germline lookup yields CDR1 GITISATS and CDR2 ISYDGTV (reference sequence). With respect to this clone: Antigen unknown. TCRdb attributes to this sequence the protein of a much larger clone, which differs from the DNA translation at residue 14; a read error is likely, and the protein displayed is translated from the DNA.

Flow sorting of PBMC yielded separate Vgamma9/Vdelta2+ and Vdelta2-negative gammadelta T cell populations for bulk repertoire analysis. Study-level results: In Vdelta2-negative, largely Vdelta1+, gammadelta repertoires, repeated controlled infections appeared to drive clonal selection waves. Vdelta2-negative gammadelta repertoires appeared less diverse and less shared in Malian than Australian children.

TCRdb re-called the multiplex PCR reads through CATT. This table has approximately 30,000 gamma-chain clones, about 1.5% appearing once. The origin of this receptor is a pool of human donors (malaria-infected and uninfected, not separated). The chain joins TRGV9 to TRGJP. The J gene is absent in TCRdb and was assigned here via DNA matching to germline. Material for sequencing was gamma-delta T cells from blood. CDR3 in amino acids: CALWEYGQELGKKVKVF. The CDR3 DNA sequence: TGTGCCTTGTGGGAGTACGGACAAGAGTTGGGCAAAAAAGTCAAGGTATTT.